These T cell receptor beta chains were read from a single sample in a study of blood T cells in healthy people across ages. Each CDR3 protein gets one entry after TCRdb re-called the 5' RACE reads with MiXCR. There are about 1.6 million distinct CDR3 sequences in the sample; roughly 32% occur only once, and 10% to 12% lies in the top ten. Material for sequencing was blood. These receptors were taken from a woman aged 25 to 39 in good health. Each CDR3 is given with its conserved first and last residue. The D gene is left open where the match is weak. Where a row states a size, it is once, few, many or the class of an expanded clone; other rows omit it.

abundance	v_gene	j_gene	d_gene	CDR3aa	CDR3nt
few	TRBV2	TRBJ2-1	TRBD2	CASGWLAGAAYNEQFF	TGTGCCAGTGGGTGGCTAGCGGGGGCCGCCTACAATGAGCAGTTCTTC
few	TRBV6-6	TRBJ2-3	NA	CASLQGVTQYF	TGTGCCAGCCTCCAAGGGGTTACGCAGTATTTT
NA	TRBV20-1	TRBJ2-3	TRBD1	CSARGSTGGSIDTQYF	TGCAGTGCTAGGGGAAGTACAGGGGGCTCGATAGATACGCAGTATTTT
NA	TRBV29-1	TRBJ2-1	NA	CSVVGIQETQFF	TGCAGCGTTGTGGGAATCCAAGAGACCCAGTTCTTC
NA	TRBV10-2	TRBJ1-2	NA	CASSESPIRGGYTF	TGCGCCAGCAGTGAGTCACCCATCAGGGGTGGCTACACCTTC
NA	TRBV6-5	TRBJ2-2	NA	CASSYNPLEGSGELFF	TGTGCCAGCAGTTATAATCCCCTGGAGGGTTCCGGGGAGCTGTTTTTT
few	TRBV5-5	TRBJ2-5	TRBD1	CASSLAVSGGTETQYF	TGTGCCAGCAGCTTGGCCGTGTCAGGGGGCACAGAGACCCAGTACTTC
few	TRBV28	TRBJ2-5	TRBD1	CASSLTGELQETQYF	TGTGCCAGCAGTTTAACAGGGGAACTCCAAGAGACCCAGTACTTC
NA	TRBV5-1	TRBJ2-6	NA	CASSPGMGGANVLTF	TGCGCCAGCAGCCCCGGCATGGGTGGGGCCAACGTCCTGACTTTC
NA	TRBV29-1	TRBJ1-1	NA	CSVEKGANTEAFF	TGCAGCGTTGAAAAGGGTGCGAACACTGAAGCTTTCTTT
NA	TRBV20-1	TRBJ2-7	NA	CSTRDGGYEQYF	TGCAGTACTAGAGATGGCGGCTACGAGCAGTACTTC
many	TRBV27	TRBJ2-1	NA	CASSFSEGFGNEQFF	TGTGCCAGCAGTTTTTCGGAGGGCTTTGGAAATGAGCAGTTCTTC
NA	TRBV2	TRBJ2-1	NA	CASRIDWSSDNEQFF	TGTGCCAGCAGAATCGACTGGTCTTCGGACAATGAGCAGTTCTTC
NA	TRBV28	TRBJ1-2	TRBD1	CASSFNDRAYYGYTF	TGTGCCAGCAGTTTCAACGACAGGGCTTACTATGGCTACACCTTC
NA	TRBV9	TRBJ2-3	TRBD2	CASTLLAEYTDTQYF	TGTGCCAGCACCCTACTAGCGGAATACACAGATACGCAGTATTTT
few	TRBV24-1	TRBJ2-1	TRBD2	CATSEPGLAGNEQFF	TGTGCCACCAGTGAACCGGGACTAGCTGGTAATGAGCAGTTCTTC
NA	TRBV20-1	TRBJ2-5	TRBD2	CSARDSGGGETQYF	TGCAGTGCTAGAGATAGCGGGGGGGGGGAGACCCAGTACTTC
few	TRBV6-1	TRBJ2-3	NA	CASSELLSTDTQYF	TGTGCCAGCAGTGAACTGCTGTCAACAGATACGCAGTATTTT
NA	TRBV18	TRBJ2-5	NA	CASSLIQTQYF	TGTGCCAGCTCACTGATACAGACCCAGTACTTC
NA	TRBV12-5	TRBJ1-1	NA	CASDLLEGTEAFF	TGTGCTAGTGACCTCCTTGAGGGCACTGAAGCTTTCTTT
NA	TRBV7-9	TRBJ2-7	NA	CVSSLADSRYEQYF	TGTGTCAGCAGCTTAGCGGACAGCCGCTACGAGCAGTACTTC
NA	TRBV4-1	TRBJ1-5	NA	CASSRIDNQPQHF	TGCGCCAGCAGCCGCATAGACAATCAGCCCCAGCATTTT
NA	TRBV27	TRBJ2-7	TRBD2	CASSFRTASGAYEQYF	TGTGCCAGCAGTTTCCGAACGGCTAGCGGAGCCTACGAGCAGTACTTC
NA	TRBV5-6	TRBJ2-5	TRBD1	CASTSGPGRTGTGEQYF	TGTGCCAGCACCTCGGGACCGGGGAGGACAGGGACGGGTGAGCAGTACTTC
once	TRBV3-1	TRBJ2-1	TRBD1	CASSQELGGPFWDEQFF	TGTGCCAGCAGCCAAGAATTAGGGGGCCCCTTTTGGGATGAGCAGTTCTTC
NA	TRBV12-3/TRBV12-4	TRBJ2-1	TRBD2	CASSSPVVLAVDEQFF	TGTGCCAGCAGTTCCCCCGTTGTACTAGCGGTAGATGAGCAGTTCTTC
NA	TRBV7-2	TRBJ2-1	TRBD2	CASSLFLAGGDGEQFF	TGTGCCAGCAGCTTATTTCTAGCGGGAGGGGACGGGGAGCAGTTCTTC
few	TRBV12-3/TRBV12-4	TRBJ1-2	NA	CASSFRTDKVTYGYTF	TGTGCCAGCAGTTTTCGGACAGACAAGGTGACCTATGGCTACACCTTC
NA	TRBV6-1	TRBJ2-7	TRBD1	CASSAPRQGTSYEQYF	TGTGCCAGCAGTGCTCCGAGACAGGGGACCTCCTACGAGCAGTACTTC
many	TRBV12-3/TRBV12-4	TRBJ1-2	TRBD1	CASSSSTGGSYGYTF	TGTGCCAGCAGTTCGTCGACAGGGGGAAGCTATGGCTACACCTTC
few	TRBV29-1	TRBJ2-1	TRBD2	CGVKREGNEQFF	TGCGGCGTTAAGCGGGAAGGGAATGAGCAGTTCTTC
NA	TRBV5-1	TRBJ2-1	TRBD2	CASSPGLAGGPRDEQFF	TGCGCCAGCAGCCCGGGACTAGCGGGAGGGCCAAGGGATGAGCAGTTCTTC
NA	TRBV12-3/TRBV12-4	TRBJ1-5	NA	CASSLGYRHQPQHF	TGTGCCAGCAGCCTAGGGTACCGTCATCAGCCCCAGCATTTT
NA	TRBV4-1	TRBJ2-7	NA	CASSYRPRDYEQYF	TGCGCCAGCAGCTACCGACCCAGGGACTACGAGCAGTACTTC
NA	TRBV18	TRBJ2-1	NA	CASLHGGEQFF	TGTGCCAGCTTACACGGTGGTGAGCAGTTCTTC
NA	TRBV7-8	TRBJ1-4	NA	CASSDDSYGRATNEKLFF	TGTGCCAGCAGCGACGACAGCTACGGGAGGGCAACTAATGAAAAACTGTTTTTT
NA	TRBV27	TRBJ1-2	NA	CASSFRWGGGNYGYTF	TGTGCCAGCAGTTTCCGCTGGGGGGGCGGTAACTATGGCTACACCTTC
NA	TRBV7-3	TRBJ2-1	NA	CASSLMGGTTYNEQFF	TGTGCCAGCAGCTTAATGGGCGGTACGACATACAATGAGCAGTTCTTC
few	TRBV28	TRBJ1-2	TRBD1	CASSGLRGTYGYTF	TGTGCCAGCAGTGGGCTCAGGGGGACCTATGGCTACACCTTC
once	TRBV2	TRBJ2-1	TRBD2	CASSATSGPNNEQFF	TGTGCCAGCAGTGCGACTAGCGGGCCGAACAATGAGCAGTTCTTC
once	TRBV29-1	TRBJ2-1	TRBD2	CSVPPGLASGGDNEQFF	TGCAGCGTTCCTCCCGGCCTAGCTAGCGGAGGAGACAACGAGCAGTTCTTC
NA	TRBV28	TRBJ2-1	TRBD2	CASRRSGRVGNEQFF	TGTGCCAGCAGGAGAAGCGGGAGGGTGGGTAATGAGCAGTTCTTC
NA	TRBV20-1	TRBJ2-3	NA	CSATGTATSTDTQYF	TGCAGTGCGACCGGGACGGCGACTAGCACAGATACGCAGTATTTT
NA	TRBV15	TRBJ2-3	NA	CATRVQGTDTQYF	TGTGCCACCAGGGTCCAAGGCACAGATACGCAGTATTTT